This is a list of T cell receptor beta chains from one sample in a study of blood T cell repertoires in COVID-19. This table comes from immunoSEQ multiplex PCR, and its TCRdb copy is limited to in-frame clones, with some not included. Here the sample spans under 200,000 clones, roughly 88% being singletons. Sequencing input: PBMCs or T cells enriched from blood (not recorded which). The origin of the receptors is a woman in her forties or fifties who had recovered from COVID-19. CDR3s include the opening cysteine and the closing phenylalanine or tryptophan. The D gene is left open where the match is weak. Expanded clones get a size class; other rows say once, few or many, or leave the size out.

CDR3nt | CDR3aa | abundance | j_gene | d_gene | v_gene
TGCGCCAGCAGCTTACTAGCGGGGGCCAACACCGGGGAGCTGTTTTTT | CASSLLAGANTGELFF | - | TRBJ2-2 | TRBD2 | TRBV5-1
TGTGCCAGCAGTTATCGTTCGGGAGAAGCTTTCTTT | CASSYRSGEAFF | - | TRBJ1-1 | - | TRBV6-5
TGTGCCAGCAGCTACGGACAGGGCACAGATACGCAGTATTTT | CASSYGQGTDTQYF | - | TRBJ2-3 | TRBD1 | TRBV6-5
TGTGCCAGCAGCCATAACAGGCAAAATGGCTACACCTTC | CASSHNRQNGYTF | - | TRBJ1-2 | - | TRBV5-4
TGTGCCAGCAGCGGACAGGGGGCTAATGAAAAACTGTTTTTT | CASSGQGANEKLFF | - | TRBJ1-4 | TRBD1 | TRBV9
TGCGCCAGCAGCTTCAGCGGGGGTCCTCAAGAGACCCAGTACTTC | CASSFSGGPQETQYF | - | TRBJ2-5 | TRBD2 | TRBV5-1
TGTGCCAGTAGTATTGGGGGGACGAACACTGAAGCTTTCTTT | CASSIGGTNTEAFF | once | TRBJ1-1 | - | TRBV19
TGTGCCAGCAGCTTATTCCCCGGGACTAGCGGGGGAGGGATTTCGGGATCGACGCAGTATTTT | CASSLFPGTSGGGISGSTQYF | - | TRBJ2-3 | TRBD2 | TRBV7-8
TGCGCCAGCAGGCGGGGGCAAGATACGCAGTATTTT | CASRRGQDTQYF | once | TRBJ2-3 | - | TRBV4-3
TGTGCCACCAGTGACCGCCGATACGGGACAAACTATGGCTACACCTTC | CATSDRRYGTNYGYTF | - | TRBJ1-2 | - | TRBV24-1
TGTGCCAGCAGCCGGACAGGGCAGAACACTGAAGCTTTCTTT | CASSRTGQNTEAFF | - | TRBJ1-1 | TRBD1 | TRBV7-9
TGTGCCAGCAGCCCGCCAATCGGGGGTTTATGTAGCAATCAGCCCCAGCATTTT | CASSPPIGGLCSNQPQHF | - | TRBJ1-5 | - | TRBV3-1/TRBV3-2
TGTGCCAGCAGCCCTGGACTAGCGGGGGGGCAGAGGTCCAATGAGCAGTTCTTC | CASSPGLAGGQRSNEQFF | - | TRBJ2-1 | TRBD2 | TRBV9
TGTGCCAGTAGTATTTTAGCAGGGGGGACAGATACGCAGTATTTT | CASSILAGGTDTQYF | - | TRBJ2-3 | - | TRBV19
TGCACCAGCAGCCAAGGACAGGATAGCAATCAGCCCCAGCATTTT | CTSSQGQDSNQPQHF | once | TRBJ1-5 | - | TRBV1
TGTGCCAGCAGCTCGGGGAGGACCTTTAATGAAAAACTGTTTTTT | CASSSGRTFNEKLFF | - | TRBJ1-4 | - | TRBV5-6
TGTGCCAGTAGTATAGGGCTAGCGGGGGGGGCCAAAAACATTCAGTACTTC | CASSIGLAGGAKNIQYF | - | TRBJ2-4 | TRBD2 | TRBV19
TGTGCCAGCAGCCCGGTGGTGGGGGGAGATGAAAAACTGTTTTTT | CASSPVVGGDEKLFF | - | TRBJ1-4 | - | TRBV7-2
TGTGCCAGCAGCCCAAATACAGGGGCGAGTCAGCCCCAGCATTTT | CASSPNTGASQPQHF | - | TRBJ1-5 | TRBD1 | TRBV3-1/TRBV3-2
TGTGCCAGCAGTTACGGTACAGGGATGCAGCCCCAGCATTTT | CASSYGTGMQPQHF | - | TRBJ1-5 | - | TRBV6-5
TGCAGCGCTTACAGGGAAGGCACCGGGGAGCTGTTTTTT | CSAYREGTGELFF | - | TRBJ2-2 | - | TRBV29-1
TGTGCCAGCAGCTTAGTTCAGGGCGGCGAGACCCAGTACTTC | CASSLVQGGETQYF | - | TRBJ2-5 | - | TRBV7-9
TGTGCCAGCTCACACGGAGGGAGCTCTGGAAACACCATATATTTT | CASSHGGSSGNTIYF | - | TRBJ1-3 | - | TRBV18
TGTGCCAGCAGCTTAGGGCAGGTATCCTACGAGCAGTACTTC | CASSLGQVSYEQYF | - | TRBJ2-7 | - | TRBV7-6
TGTGCCAGCAGCGTAGGAGGATCGGGGACAGGGTTATCCTATAATTCACCCCTCCACTTT | CASSVGGSGTGLSYNSPLHF | - | TRBJ1-6 | TRBD1 | TRBV9
TGTGCCGGGAGGACAGGTCAGAACACTGAAGCTTTCTTT | CAGRTGQNTEAFF | once | TRBJ1-1 | TRBD1 | TRBV7-2
TGTGCCAGCACACCCCAGGGACAGGGGGCTTACGAGCAGTACTTC | CASTPQGQGAYEQYF | - | TRBJ2-7 | TRBD1 | TRBV28
TGTGCCAGCAGTTCCCCCGGGGGAGACTCTGGAAACACCATATATTTT | CASSSPGGDSGNTIYF | - | TRBJ1-3 | - | TRBV6-5
TGTGCCAGCAGCCCTTACGACAAATACTATGGCTACACCTTC | CASSPYDKYYGYTF | - | TRBJ1-2 | - | TRBV9
TGTGCCAGCGGGAGAGGGCGATCATACAATGAGCAGTTCTTC | CASGRGRSYNEQFF | - | TRBJ2-1 | - | TRBV7-8
TGTGCCAGCAGCGTGGGTGTGGGGACAGGGGCGTACGAGCAGTACTTC | CASSVGVGTGAYEQYF | - | TRBJ2-7 | TRBD1 | TRBV7-2
TGTGCCTGGAGTGCTATGAACTATGGCTACACCTTC | CAWSAMNYGYTF | - | TRBJ1-2 | - | TRBV30
TGTGCCAGCGCCCGACAGGCCCGCTCTGGAAACACCATATATTTT | CASARQARSGNTIYF | - | TRBJ1-3 | - | TRBV6-5
TGTGCCAGCAGCGAGGGGGGGCCTGAAGCTTTCTTT | CASSEGGPEAFF | - | TRBJ1-1 | - | TRBV11-1
TGTGCCAGCAGCTCGACAGGGGGAGACTATGGCTACACCTTC | CASSSTGGDYGYTF | - | TRBJ1-2 | TRBD1 | TRBV2
TGTGCCAGCAGCTCAGGGTTAGCTAACTATGGCTACACCTTC | CASSSGLANYGYTF | few | TRBJ1-2 | - | TRBV11-2
TGTGCCAGCAGCTTGACTAGCGGACGCAATGAGCAGTTCTTC | CASSLTSGRNEQFF | few | TRBJ2-1 | TRBD2 | TRBV7-9
TGTGCCAGCAGTTTAAGTCCCCAGGGGAGAGCCACTGAAGCTTTCTTT | CASSLSPQGRATEAFF | - | TRBJ1-1 | - | TRBV7-2
TGCGCCAGCAGCCAAGAGAGGGGGCGAGAGGACACTGAAGCTTTCTTT | CASSQERGREDTEAFF | - | TRBJ1-1 | TRBD1 | TRBV4-1
TGTGCCAGCAGTGAAAGAGATGCAGGGGCCTACGAGCAGTACTTC | CASSERDAGAYEQYF | - | TRBJ2-7 | - | TRBV6-1
TGTGCCAGCAGCGTAGAGGCAGGGACAGGGACTGGAAACACCATATATTTT | CASSVEAGTGTGNTIYF | - | TRBJ1-3 | TRBD1 | TRBV9
TGTGCCAGCAGCTGGGGACAGGGGGAAGAGACCCAGTACTTC | CASSWGQGEETQYF | - | TRBJ2-5 | TRBD1 | TRBV5-8
TGCGCCAGCAGCCCGGCAGGGTCCACCGGGGAGCTGTTTTTT | CASSPAGSTGELFF | - | TRBJ2-2 | - | TRBV5-1
TGTGCCAGCAGCTCCCCCGTGAGGGCCCGGAATGAGCAGTTCTTC | CASSSPVRARNEQFF | - | TRBJ2-1 | - | TRBV7-2
TGTGCCAGCAGTGAATCCACAACTAATGAAAAACTGTTTTTT | CASSESTTNEKLFF | - | TRBJ1-4 | - | TRBV25-1
TGTGCCAGCAACTTAGGACAGGGATACACCGGGGAGCTGTTTTTT | CASNLGQGYTGELFF | - | TRBJ2-2 | TRBD1 | TRBV2
TGTGCCAGCAGCTTACAGGGAGGAAACACTGAAGCTTTCTTT | CASSLQGGNTEAFF | once | TRBJ1-1 | - | TRBV7-9
TGTGCCAGTAGTATGACAGGGAGGAACAATCAGCCCCAGCATTTT | CASSMTGRNNQPQHF | - | TRBJ1-5 | TRBD1 | TRBV19
TGTGCCAGCAGCACAAAGGGGACAGGGGGCTCTTGGTACAATGAGCAGTTCTTC | CASSTKGTGGSWYNEQFF | - | TRBJ2-1 | TRBD1 | TRBV7-8
TGTGCCAGCAGCCCGACAGGGAACGAGCAGTACTTC | CASSPTGNEQYF | - | TRBJ2-7 | TRBD1 | TRBV7-6
TGTGCCAGTACCCCCCGCGGCTCAGATACGCAGTATTTT | CASTPRGSDTQYF | - | TRBJ2-3 | - | TRBV19
TGTGCCAGCAGCGAGTCTGGAGGCAATTCACCCCTCCACTTT | CASSESGGNSPLHF | - | TRBJ1-6 | - | TRBV7-9
TGTGCCAGTGGGACAGGGACGTTTGATACGCAGTATTTT | CASGTGTFDTQYF | few | TRBJ2-3 | TRBD1 | TRBV3-1/TRBV3-2
TGTGCCAGTAGTACAACTTCACTAGCGGGGAACCAAGAGACCCAGTACTTC | CASSTTSLAGNQETQYF | - | TRBJ2-5 | TRBD2 | TRBV19
TGTGCCAGCAGCTCGGGGCAGGGGGCAATGTCTGAAGCTTTCTTT | CASSSGQGAMSEAFF | - | TRBJ1-1 | TRBD1 | TRBV9
TGTGCCAGCAGTTACTCATTAGGGGCGGCGAATCAGCCCCAGCATTTT | CASSYSLGAANQPQHF | - | TRBJ1-5 | - | TRBV6-2/TRBV6-3
TGTGCCAGCAGTTACAGGGGATACGAGCAGTACTTC | CASSYRGYEQYF | - | TRBJ2-7 | TRBD1 | TRBV12-3/TRBV12-4
TGTGCCAGTAGTATTAGTGCGTTCGGGAATCAGCCCCAGCATTTT | CASSISAFGNQPQHF | - | TRBJ1-5 | - | TRBV19